Listed below are T cell receptor beta chains from one sample, sequenced in a study of cytomegalovirus exposure and HLA in healthy donors. Profiled with immunoSEQ multiplex PCR; TCRdb holds only in-frame clones, not every one. The table records around 140,000 clones, roughly 80% of them present only once. Sequencing was carried out using PBMCs. The receptors stem from a female donor in good health and CMV-seronegative. Each CDR3 is given with its conserved first and last residue. Fields, in order: clone size, D gene, V gene, J gene, CDR3 DNA, CDR3 protein. D genes are given only for firm matches. A row's size may be missing; if present it is once, few, many or a size class.

size: -
D: TRBD1
V: TRBV6-5
J: TRBJ2-7
DNA: TGTGCCAGCAGACAGACCGGGACAGGGGGAGGTGAGCAGTACTTC
CDR3: CASRQTGTGGGEQYF

size: -
D: TRBD2
V: TRBV7-2
J: TRBJ2-1
DNA: TGTGCCAGCAGCCCACTAGCGGGAGGAGGCGACAATGAGCAGTTCTTC
CDR3: CASSPLAGGGDNEQFF

size: -
D: -
V: TRBV18
J: TRBJ1-2
DNA: TGTGCCAGCTCACCACGAGCTAACAGGGAAGCTAACTATGGCTACACCTTC
CDR3: CASSPRANREANYGYTF

size: -
D: TRBD2
V: TRBV6-5
J: TRBJ2-5
DNA: TGTGCCAGCAGCCAGCCGGGACTAGGAAAGGAGACCCAGTACTTC
CDR3: CASSQPGLGKETQYF

size: few
D: TRBD1
V: TRBV6-6
J: TRBJ2-7
DNA: TGTGCCAGCAGTAGTTGGACAGGCGGCAAAGCCTACGAGCAGTACTTC
CDR3: CASSSWTGGKAYEQYF

size: few
D: TRBD2
V: TRBV15
J: TRBJ2-3
DNA: TGTGCCACCAGTATGATCGGGGGGGGCACAGATACGCAGTATTTT
CDR3: CATSMIGGGTDTQYF

size: -
D: -
V: TRBV2
J: TRBJ2-2
DNA: TGTGCCAGCAGCGTACCCCAGGGAGGACAGGCGGTCACCGGGGAGCTGTTTTTT
CDR3: CASSVPQGGQAVTGELFF

size: -
D: -
V: TRBV10-2
J: TRBJ2-1
DNA: TGCGCCAGCAGTGAGGCACGAGGTAGCACAAACTCCTACAATGAGCAGTTCTTC
CDR3: CASSEARGSTNSYNEQFF

size: -
D: -
V: TRBV6-1
J: TRBJ2-1
DNA: TGTGCCAGCAGTACCGGGTCGTCGGGTGAGCAGTTCTTC
CDR3: CASSTGSSGEQFF

size: -
D: -
V: TRBV5-1
J: TRBJ2-7
DNA: TGCGCCAGCAGCTCATTGGCCGGCGGGTCGGGGTACGAGCAGTACTTC
CDR3: CASSSLAGGSGYEQYF

size: -
D: -
V: TRBV5-1
J: TRBJ2-3
DNA: TGCGCCAGCAGCTTGGATGCAGGCCTTAGCACAGATACGCAGTATTTT
CDR3: CASSLDAGLSTDTQYF

size: -
D: -
V: TRBV4-2
J: TRBJ2-1
DNA: TGTGCCAGCAGCCAAGATTGGTTAGACAGTTTGAATGAGCAGTTCTTC
CDR3: CASSQDWLDSLNEQFF

size: -
D: TRBD1
V: TRBV19
J: TRBJ1-3
DNA: TGTGCCAGTAGTCCCCGGACAGGTAGCTCTGGAAACACCATATATTTT
CDR3: CASSPRTGSSGNTIYF

size: -
D: -
V: TRBV2
J: TRBJ2-7
DNA: TGTGCCACCCAGGGAACGCTAGGGGCCTACGAGCAGTACTTC
CDR3: CATQGTLGAYEQYF

size: few
D: TRBD2
V: TRBV11-2
J: TRBJ2-7
DNA: TGTGCCAGCAGCTTAGATCAGGTTTGGGGGGGACGCTACGAGCAGTACTTC
CDR3: CASSLDQVWGGRYEQYF

size: -
D: -
V: TRBV6-6
J: TRBJ2-7
DNA: TGTGCCAGCAGTTCAGGACTGACCTCTAGCGAGCAGTACTTC
CDR3: CASSSGLTSSEQYF